This is a list of T cell receptor beta chains from one sample in a study of cytomegalovirus exposure and HLA in healthy donors. Clones were sequenced by immunoSEQ multiplex PCR, and TCRdb holds only the in-frame ones, with some missing. The sample includes 150,000 to 200,000 clones, around 73% of them seen just once. The sequenced sample was PBMCs. These receptors were taken from a young woman in good health and CMV-seropositive. Each CDR3 is given with its conserved first and last residue. Fields, in order: J gene, V gene, D gene, clone size, CDR3 DNA, CDR3 protein. The D gene is left open where the match is weak. Only part of the rows carry a size: once, few, many, or a class if the clone is expanded.

j_gene: TRBJ2-5
v_gene: TRBV9
d_gene: NA
abundance: NA
CDR3nt: TGTGCCAGCAGCGCCCAGGGGGGTTCTCAAGAGACCCAGTACTTC
CDR3aa: CASSAQGGSQETQYF

j_gene: TRBJ2-1
v_gene: TRBV5-1
d_gene: NA
abundance: NA
CDR3nt: TGCGCCAGCAGCCGGAGAAGCTCCTACAATGAGCAGTTCTTC
CDR3aa: CASSRRSSYNEQFF

j_gene: TRBJ2-4
v_gene: TRBV7-9
d_gene: TRBD1
abundance: NA
CDR3nt: TGTGCCAGCAGCTCGACAGGGGTCGTCAAAAACATTCAGTACTTC
CDR3aa: CASSSTGVVKNIQYF

j_gene: TRBJ2-2
v_gene: TRBV7-9
d_gene: TRBD2
abundance: NA
CDR3nt: TGTGCCAGCAGCACTAGCGCCGCCCCCAACACCGGGGAGCTGTTTTTT
CDR3aa: CASSTSAAPNTGELFF

j_gene: TRBJ2-3
v_gene: TRBV5-4
d_gene: NA
abundance: few
CDR3nt: TGTGCCAGCAGCTCACTAGCCGATACGCAGTATTTT
CDR3aa: CASSSLADTQYF

j_gene: TRBJ2-5
v_gene: TRBV5-1
d_gene: NA
abundance: once
CDR3nt: TGCGCCAGCAGCCCCTCTTCTTCAGAGACCCAGTACTTC
CDR3aa: CASSPSSSETQYF

j_gene: TRBJ2-1
v_gene: TRBV6-6
d_gene: NA
abundance: once
CDR3nt: TGTGCCAGCAGCCCTAGCTCCTACAATGAGCAGTTCTTC
CDR3aa: CASSPSSYNEQFF

j_gene: TRBJ1-4
v_gene: TRBV11-2
d_gene: NA
abundance: NA
CDR3nt: TGTGCCAGCAGCTTGAGTATAGCTTCAACTAATGAAAAACTGTTTTTT
CDR3aa: CASSLSIASTNEKLFF

j_gene: TRBJ1-5
v_gene: TRBV4-2
d_gene: NA
abundance: NA
CDR3nt: TGTGCCAGCAGCCAGGCCTTACACCGTCCCCAGCATTTT
CDR3aa: CASSQALHRPQHF

j_gene: TRBJ2-3
v_gene: TRBV7-3
d_gene: TRBD2
abundance: NA
CDR3nt: TGTGCCAGCAGCTCCGTCAGCGGGGGGGCAGGAGATACGCAGTATTTT
CDR3aa: CASSSVSGGAGDTQYF

j_gene: TRBJ1-3
v_gene: TRBV28
d_gene: NA
abundance: NA
CDR3nt: TGTGCCAGCAGTTTATTCGGTGCGGCGGTAAGGAATCCCATATATTTT
CDR3aa: CASSLFGAAVRNPIYF

j_gene: TRBJ1-1
v_gene: TRBV19
d_gene: TRBD1
abundance: NA
CDR3nt: TGTGCCAGTAGTATAACGGGACAGAAGAACACTGAAGCTTTCTTT
CDR3aa: CASSITGQKNTEAFF

j_gene: TRBJ1-5
v_gene: TRBV19
d_gene: NA
abundance: NA
CDR3nt: TGTGCCAGTAGTATGTCCCCAGGGCCCCAGCATTTT
CDR3aa: CASSMSPGPQHF

j_gene: TRBJ1-2
v_gene: TRBV18
d_gene: NA
abundance: NA
CDR3nt: TGTGCCAGCTCACTTTCGACAGGTGGCTACACCTTC
CDR3aa: CASSLSTGGYTF

j_gene: TRBJ2-7
v_gene: TRBV18
d_gene: TRBD1
abundance: once
CDR3nt: TGTGCCAGCTCATCAACCACAGGGGCCTACGAGCAGTACTTC
CDR3aa: CASSSTTGAYEQYF

j_gene: TRBJ2-3
v_gene: TRBV7-9
d_gene: TRBD2
abundance: once
CDR3nt: TGTGCCAGCAGCTCCGGGACTAGCGGCTCAGATACGCAGTATTTT
CDR3aa: CASSSGTSGSDTQYF

j_gene: TRBJ2-2
v_gene: TRBV6-5
d_gene: NA
abundance: NA
CDR3nt: TGTGCCAGCAGCTACACGGGCACCGGGGAGCTGTTTTTT
CDR3aa: CASSYTGTGELFF

j_gene: TRBJ1-1
v_gene: TRBV7-2
d_gene: NA
abundance: NA
CDR3nt: TGTGCCAGCAGCTTAGGGCAGGGTTACACTGAAGCTTTCTTT
CDR3aa: CASSLGQGYTEAFF

j_gene: TRBJ2-7
v_gene: TRBV11-1
d_gene: NA
abundance: NA
CDR3nt: TGTGCCAGCAGCTTAGGCCCAGCGGAAAGCTCCTACGAGCAGTACTTC
CDR3aa: CASSLGPAESSYEQYF

j_gene: TRBJ2-3
v_gene: TRBV2
d_gene: NA
abundance: NA
CDR3nt: TGTGCCAGCCTCTCCAGGGCCCGAAACACAGATACGCAGTATTTT
CDR3aa: CASLSRARNTDTQYF

j_gene: TRBJ1-2
v_gene: TRBV15
d_gene: NA
abundance: NA
CDR3nt: TGTGCCACCAGCAGAGACCAGGGCCGGTACACCTTC
CDR3aa: CATSRDQGRYTF

j_gene: TRBJ2-2
v_gene: TRBV4-2
d_gene: TRBD2
abundance: NA
CDR3nt: TGTGCCAGCAGCCAAGATCCCCTAGCGGGGAACACCGGGGAGCTGTTTTTT
CDR3aa: CASSQDPLAGNTGELFF

j_gene: TRBJ2-5
v_gene: TRBV10-3
d_gene: TRBD1
abundance: NA
CDR3nt: TGTGCCATTGACAGGGGCCAAGAGACCCAGTACTTC
CDR3aa: CAIDRGQETQYF

j_gene: TRBJ2-5
v_gene: TRBV25-1
d_gene: TRBD2
abundance: NA
CDR3nt: TGTGCCAGCAGTAGCCCTAGCGGTTTGGAGACCCAGTACTTC
CDR3aa: CASSSPSGLETQYF

j_gene: TRBJ1-6
v_gene: TRBV7-9
d_gene: NA
abundance: NA
CDR3nt: TGTGCCAGCAGCTTACAACAGAGCTCTTATTCACCCCTCCACTTT
CDR3aa: CASSLQQSSYSPLHF

j_gene: TRBJ2-3
v_gene: TRBV30
d_gene: TRBD2
abundance: NA
CDR3nt: TGTGCCTGGAGTGTTGGGGGGGTTTCTAGCACAGATACGCAGTATTTT
CDR3aa: CAWSVGGVSSTDTQYF

j_gene: TRBJ2-5
v_gene: TRBV7-2
d_gene: TRBD2
abundance: NA
CDR3nt: TGTGCCAGCAGCTTAGCGATAGCGGGGAGTCAAGAGACCCAGTACTTC
CDR3aa: CASSLAIAGSQETQYF

j_gene: TRBJ1-3
v_gene: TRBV6-6
d_gene: TRBD1
abundance: NA
CDR3nt: TGTGCCAGCAGTTACTATACAGGGGTAATCAACACCATATATTTT
CDR3aa: CASSYYTGVINTIYF

j_gene: TRBJ1-2
v_gene: TRBV27
d_gene: TRBD1
abundance: NA
CDR3nt: TGTGCCAGCAGTACCAAGGGACAGCGAAACTATGGCTACACCTTC
CDR3aa: CASSTKGQRNYGYTF

j_gene: TRBJ2-7
v_gene: TRBV6-1
d_gene: NA
abundance: NA
CDR3nt: TGTGCCAGCAGTAGGGACAAGGAATTCGACGAGCAGTACTTC
CDR3aa: CASSRDKEFDEQYF

j_gene: TRBJ1-3
v_gene: TRBV7-8
d_gene: NA
abundance: NA
CDR3nt: TGTGCCAGCAGCTCACACAGGGTTGACACCATATATTTT
CDR3aa: CASSSHRVDTIYF

j_gene: TRBJ1-2
v_gene: TRBV9
d_gene: NA
abundance: few
CDR3nt: TGTGCCAGCAGCGCGGGACATTCGGACTATGGCTACACCTTC
CDR3aa: CASSAGHSDYGYTF

j_gene: TRBJ2-7
v_gene: TRBV4-3
d_gene: NA
abundance: NA
CDR3nt: TGCGCCAGCAGCCATACTACCCAGGGGGAGCAGTACTTC
CDR3aa: CASSHTTQGEQYF